A single sample gave rise to the 26 T cell receptor beta chains below, sequenced in a study of blood T cell repertoires in COVID-19. Generated by immunoSEQ multiplex PCR, the TCRdb table keeps only in-frame clones and is missing some. Of around 120,000 clones in the sample, approximately 84% were seen once. Sequencing used peripheral blood. These receptors were collected from a man in his 70s with active or convalescent COVID-19.

The chain recombines TRBV29-1 with TRBJ2-3, with 9 bases lining up with TRBD1. The CDR3 totals 15 residues. Germline V gives CDR1 SQVTM, CDR2 ANQGSEA. After removal of 6 bases from V and 2 bases from J, the junction contained 9 bases not matched to a gene. The CDR3 is CSVAGTGINTDTQYF. CDR3 sequence (DNA): TGCAGCGTAGCCGGGACAGGGATAAACACAGATACGCAGTATTTT.

Written as DNA, the CDR3 is TGTGCCAGCAGTTCAGGACAGGGCTTAGTAAAACTGTTTTTT. It codes for CASSSGQGLVKLFF. The chain is built from TRBV28 and TRBJ1-4; 8 bases map to TRBD1. The CDR3 has 14 amino acids. Trimming cost V 4 bases and J 10 bases; bases outside gene matches: 8. Germline values: CDR1 MDHEN, CDR2 SYDVKM.

This chain uses TRBV18 with TRBJ2-7; possible D gene TRBD1, 6 bases. Germline assignment: CDR1 KGHSH and CDR2 LQKENI. The CDR3 runs 14 residues. The ends were cut back, 3 bases at V and 0 bases at J, with 9 bases in the middle. The CDR3 coding sequence is TGTGCCAGCTCACCGGGACAATACTCCTACGAGCAGTACTTC. Residues: CASSPGQYSYEQYF. The full variable domain, rest sourced from reference TRBV18 and TRBJ2-7, is NAGVMQNPRHLVRRRGQEARLRCSPMKGHSHVYWYRQLPEEGLKFMVYLQKENIIDESGMPKERFSAEFPKEGPSILRIQQVVRGDSAAYFCASSPGQYSYEQYFGPGTRLTVT.

The chain carries TRBV18 and TRBJ1-1, with 7 bases matching TRBD1. V lost 6 bases and J lost 0; bases outside the gene matches: 16. The CDR3 runs to 18 residues. CDR1 and CDR2 (germline): KGHSH, LQKENI. In DNA, the CDR3 is TGTGCCAGCTCTCAATACTCCGGGACAGTGGGTCTGAACACTGAAGCTTTCTTT. Translating gives CASSQYSGTVGLNTEAFF.

J is TRBJ2-5 and V is TRBV7-3; 8 nucleotides line up with TRBD2. The CDR3 loop spans 15 amino acids. Germline lookup yields CDR1 SGHTA and CDR2 FQGTGA. J gave up 2 bases and V 2 bases, and 4 bases lay outside the gene matches. The CDR3: CASSLGRGAQETQYF. CDR3 in DNA: TGTGCCAGCAGCTTAGGGCGGGGGGCACAAGAGACCCAGTACTTC.

The CDR3 bases are TGTGCCAGCAGCGTCGAGGTGGGAAACACCATATATTTT. Translating gives CASSVEVGNTIYF. The chain is built from TRBV9 and TRBJ1-3; D gene uncertain. CDR1 SGDLS and CDR2 YYNGEE come from the germline V gene. CDR3 size: 13 residues. V lost 2 bases, J lost 4 bases, and 7 bases lay in between. The full variable domain, in which reference TRBV9 and TRBJ1-3 provide the parts outside the CDR3, is DSGVTQTPKHLITATGQRVTLRCSPRSGDLSVYWYQQSLDQGLQFLIQYYNGEERAKGNILERFSAQQFPDLHSELNLSSLELGDSALYFCASSVEVGNTIYFGEGSWLTVV.

CDR3 DNA: TGTGCCACCAGCAGAGATTCAGGACTCACCATAGATACGCAGTATTTT. This translates into CATSRDSGLTIDTQYF. The rearrangement uses TRBV15 and TRBJ2-3, with D possibly TRBD2 on 5 matching bases. This CDR3 has 16 residues. From germline, CDR1 is LNHNV and CDR2 YYDKDF (reference sequence). Trimming shortened V by 0 bases and J by 5 bases, and 15 bases separated the two germline ends.

The chain links TRBV6-5 to TRBJ1-5; D is ambiguous. The germline CDR1 and CDR2 sequences are MNHEY and SVGAGI. V dropped 5 bases and J dropped 1 base, with 12 bases sitting between them. The CDR3 has 15 residues. This CDR3 is CASSPDTTSNQPQHF. The CDR3 nucleotides are TGTGCCAGCAGTCCAGACACCACGAGCAATCAGCCCCAGCATTTT.

This CDR3 reads CASSLAAGRRNTEAFF. In DNA form, the CDR3 reads TGTGCCAGCAGCTTGGCGGCAGGGAGGAGGAACACTGAAGCTTTCTTT. The chain has TRBV5-8 and TRBJ1-1, with a weak D call TRBD1 (5 bases). Germline V gene data show CDR1 as SGHTS and CDR2 as YDEGEE. V was pared by 0 bases and J by 1 base, with 13 bases between. This CDR3 region has 16 residues.

The rearrangement links TRBV7-2 to TRBJ2-3; TRBD2 aligns across 12 bases. The CDR3 sequence is 15 residues long. Germline V CDR1 and CDR2: SGHTA, FQGNSA. Trimming took 5 bases from V and 2 from J; bases not matched to a gene: 2. CDR3 residues: CASSRTSGVTDTQYF. CDR3 coding DNA: TGTGCCAGCAGCCGGACTAGCGGGGTCACAGATACGCAGTATTTT.

The rearrangement uses TRBV7-2 and TRBJ2-1; 7 nucleotides line up with TRBD2. The CDR3 is 15 residues long. Germline lookup yields CDR1 SGHTA and CDR2 FQGNSA. Unmatched junction bases numbered 9, after V lost 1 base and J lost 9 bases. The CDR3 bases are TGTGCCAGCAGCTTAGGAGCTAGCGGTCTGGGTGAGCAGTTCTTC. Protein: CASSLGASGLGEQFF.

The chain recombines TRBV12-5 with TRBJ1-1; 9 bases agree with TRBD1. The V segment lost 7 bases and the J segment 3 bases; nucleotides outside the gene matches: 9. The length of the CDR3 is 15 residues. Germline CDR1 is LGHNT and CDR2 is FRNRAP. The CDR3 sequence is CASDRPGQGYTEAFF. CDR3 DNA: TGTGCTAGTGACCGACCGGGACAGGGTTACACTGAAGCTTTCTTT. Filled out from reference TRBV12-5 and TRBJ1-1, the complete variable domain reads DARVTQTPRHKVTEMGQEVTMRCQPILGHNTVFWYRQTMMQGLELLAYFRNRAPLDDSGMPKDRFSAEMPDATLATLKIQPSEPRDSAVYFCASDRPGQGYTEAFFGQGTRLTVV.

This clone was seen only a few times. The chain employs TRBV21-1 and TRBJ1-1. TRBV21-1 is given as a pseudogene. The CDR3 contains 14 residues. The CDR3 DNA sequence: TGTGCCAGCAGCAGTTCCCGGGGTAGGACTGAAGCTTTCTTT. Protein sequence: CASSSSRGRTEAFF.

V gene TRBV5-1 combines with J gene TRBJ2-5, with 12 nucleotides matching TRBD1. Trimming removed 4 bases from V and 4 bases from J; junction bases left unmatched: 8. The germline gives CDR1 SGHRS, CDR2 YFSETQ. CDR3 length: 16 residues. CDR3 bases: TGCGCCAGCAGCCCGCAGGGACAGGGGGCGCGAGAGACCCAGTACTTC. Translated: CASSPQGQGARETQYF.

This clone was counted at least ten times. The CDR3 protein is CASSPRASGISAGELFF. The CDR3 region has the DNA TGTGCCAGCTCACCACGGGCTAGCGGGATTAGCGCCGGGGAGCTGTTTTTT. V is TRBV18 and J is TRBJ2-2; 9 bases map to TRBD2. The CDR3 sequence is 17 residues long. Germline CDR1 and CDR2: KGHSH and LQKENI. V was pared by 1 base and J by 6 bases, with 9 bases of the junction left unmatched.

This chain connects TRBV11-2 to TRBJ1-1; possible D gene TRBD1, 6 bases. This CDR3 has 14 residues. V lost 5 bases to trimming and J lost 1 base, with 11 bases between them. The germline V gene encodes CDR1 SGHAT and CDR2 FQNNGV. CDR3 in amino acids: CASSPTGWNTEAFF. As DNA, the CDR3 is TGTGCCAGCAGCCCTACAGGGTGGAACACTGAAGCTTTCTTT. Using reference TRBV11-2 and TRBJ1-1 for the parts outside the CDR3, the full variable domain is EAGVAQSPRYKIIEKRQSVAFWCNPISGHATLYWYQQILGQGPKLLIQFQNNGVVDDSQLPKDRFSAERLKGVDSTLKIQPAKLEDSAVYLCASSPTGWNTEAFFGQGTRLTVV.

The chain recombines TRBV9 with TRBJ2-5, with 8 bases identical to TRBD1. V dropped 3 bases and J dropped 5; count of bases not matched to a gene: 6. The CDR3 is 14 residues long. Germline V gives CDR1 SGDLS, CDR2 YYNGEE. CDR3: CASSGRQGTETQYF. The DNA of the CDR3 is TGTGCCAGCAGCGGTCGACAGGGGACGGAGACCCAGTACTTC.

The count of this clone is one. The rearrangement uses TRBV28 and TRBJ2-7; D ambiguous. The V end was cut by 5 bases, the J end by 4 bases, with 9 bases between. Germline CDR1 MDHEN, CDR2 SYDVKM. This CDR3 region has 12 residues. The CDR3 here is CASSPPKYEQYF. The CDR3 bases are TGTGCCAGCAGTCCCCCTAAGTACGAGCAGTACTTC. Combining the CDR3 with reference TRBV28 and TRBJ2-7 gives the whole variable domain DVKVTQSSRYLVKRTGEKVFLECVQDMDHENMFWYRQDPGLGLRLIYFSYDVKMKEKGDIPEGYSVSREKKERFSLILESASTNQTSMYLCASSPPKYEQYFGPGTRLTVT.

This clone was counted a single time. The chain uses TRBV28 and TRBJ2-1; a weak D match, TRBD2 (6 bases). The CDR3 consists of 12 residues. Germline CDR1 and CDR2: MDHEN and SYDVKM. V was pared by 9 bases and J by 3 bases, with 9 bases between. Here the CDR3 DNA reads TGTGCCAGTCGGGGGAGCTACAATGAGCAGTTCTTC. Translating gives CASRGSYNEQFF.

The V gene is TRBV19, the J gene TRBJ2-5, with 7 bases that match TRBD2. CDR1 and CDR2 (germline): LNHDA, SQIVND (reference sequence). There are 15 residues in the CDR3. V dropped 4 bases and J dropped 5; count of bases not matched to a gene: 10. The CDR3 is CASSSGAGVLETQYF. DNA of the CDR3: TGTGCCAGTAGTAGTGGCGCGGGAGTACTGGAGACCCAGTACTTC.

The chain is built from TRBV7-3 and TRBJ1-5; no definite D call. The CDR3 spans 14 residues. The germline CDR1 and CDR2 sequences are SGHTA and FQGTGA. Trimming took off 4 bases at V and 6 bases at J, with 13 bases between the two ends. CDR3 region: CASSSYGFVQPQHF. CDR3 DNA sequence: TGTGCCAGCAGCTCGTACGGGTTTGTTCAGCCCCAGCATTTT.

The gene calls are TRBV7-7 and TRBJ2-2; a possible D gene is TRBD2 (6 bases). The CDR3 contains 15 residues. The V and J ends lost 6 bases and 5 bases respectively, with 16 bases between them. Per the germline V gene, CDR1 is SSHAT and CDR2 is FNYEAQ (reference sequence). The chain's CDR3 is CASRDGGSQTGELFF. The CDR3 DNA reads TGTGCCAGCAGGGACGGGGGATCGCAAACCGGGGAGCTGTTTTTT.

This chain uses TRBV30 with TRBJ1-1; D might be TRBD1 (5 bases). From germline, CDR1 is GTSNPN and CDR2 SVGIG (reference sequence). V lost 7 bases to trimming and J lost 3 bases, with 15 bases between them. The CDR3 has 13 amino acids. In DNA form, the CDR3 reads TGTGCCTCCACTCTGGACACTTACACTGAAGCTTTCTTT. This encodes CASTLDTYTEAFF.

The chain combines TRBV5-8 with TRBJ1-4, with 9 nucleotides matching TRBD1. The ends lost 4 bases at V and 8 bases at J; junction bases unmatched: 6. This CDR3 comprises 14 residues. Per the germline V gene, CDR1 is SGHTS and CDR2 is YDEGEE. In nucleotides, the CDR3 is TGTGCCAGCAGCCTCTCCGGACAGGGGGAAAAACTGTTTTTT. This gives the protein CASSLSGQGEKLFF.

The V call is TRBV28, the J call TRBJ2-7, with 7 bases identical to TRBD1. CDR3 size: 14 residues. Germline V gene data show CDR1 as MDHEN and CDR2 as SYDVKM. V lost 7 bases to trimming and J lost 1 base; unmatched junction nucleotides: 7. CDR3 bases: TGTGCCAGCACATACCGGGACAGATCCTACGAGCAGTACTTC. Its protein is CASTYRDRSYEQYF.

This chain connects TRBV20-1 to TRBJ2-7, with 7 bases that match TRBD2. This CDR3 spans 13 amino acids. Germline lookup yields CDR1 DFQATT and CDR2 SNEGSKA (reference sequence). V shed 3 bases and J 3 bases; nucleotides not matched to a gene: 5. The CDR3 protein is CSASREDIYEQYF. The CDR3 DNA reads TGCAGTGCTAGTCGGGAGGACATCTACGAGCAGTACTTC.